This TCR beta chain was captured by sequencing in a study of PD-1 blockade in classical Hodgkin lymphoma. General study findings and limits: Baseline TCR diversity was reportedly lower in newly diagnosed patients than in healthy donors. It was reported as lower still in relapsed/refractory patients.

Every patient experienced relapse after autologous stem cell transplantation, and brentuximab vedotin exposure varied. Under best response, outcomes were complete response, partial response or progressive disease. Remarks on this clone: Its antigen is unidentified.

TCRdb's copy holds only in-frame clones and misses some; the assay was immunoSEQ multiplex PCR. The table lists approximately 84,000 clones, around nine tenths of them singletons, with around 20% in the top ten. The material sequenced was peripheral blood mononuclear cells (PBMCs), taken at baseline. The receptor's source is a human donor with classical Hodgkin lymphoma.

CDR3 in DNA: TGTGCCAGCCGACAGGGACCAAGCTCTGGGGCCAACGTCCTGACTTTC. This translates into CASRQGPSSGANVLTF. V is TRBV2 and J is TRBJ2-6, with 7 bases that match TRBD1. There are 16 residues in the CDR3. Germline V gives CDR1 SNHLY, CDR2 FYNNEI. V gave up 8 bases and J gave up 0 bases; unmatched junction bases: 7. Complete variable domain (other parts from reference TRBV2 and TRBJ2-6): EPEVTQTPSHQVTQMGQEVILRCVPISNHLYFYWYRQILGQKVEFLVSFYNNEISEKSEIFDDQFSVERPDGSNFTLKIRSTKLEDSAMYFCASRQGPSSGANVLTFGAGSRLTVL.